The 15 T cell receptor beta chains below were found in one sample sequenced in a study of blood T cells in healthy people across ages. A second about 7 to 12 cycle PCR used barcoded and J-beta primers. TCRdb fed the 5' RACE reads into MiXCR, producing one record per CDR3 protein. This table holds roughly 500,000 distinct CDR3 sequences, under 30% found once. These same data were also listed under a study on T cells of mothers and their children.

The sample comprised blood. The receptors come from a boy between 10 and 17 years old in good health.

This clonotype was seen more than once but under ten times. The rearrangement uses TRBV6-1 and TRBJ2-2; D may be TRBD1 or TRBD2 (6 bases each). The CDR3 has 16 amino acids. The V end lost 8 bases, the J end lost 1 base, and 17 bases lay between the germline ends. The germline CDR1 and CDR2 sequences are MNHNS and SASEGT. This CDR3 is CASLKRGVLNTGELFF. CDR3 nucleotide sequence: TGTGCCAGCCTGAAGAGGGGGGTGCTGAACACCGGGGAGCTGTTTTTT.

This clonotype was counted only a few times. The DNA of the CDR3 is TGTGCCAGCAGTTCGTCCAGGGGATTGAACACTGAAGCTTTCTTT. Residues: CASSSSRGLNTEAFF. The J gene is TRBJ1-1, the V gene TRBV28; perhaps TRBD1 as D (6 bases). The germline gives CDR1 MDHEN, CDR2 SYDVKM. The CDR3 contains 15 residues. Deletions cut 4 bases from V and 0 bases from J, with 12 bases between.

This clonotype was counted between two and nine times. The V and J genes are TRBV10-3 and TRBJ2-1; D is possibly TRBD1 or TRBD2 (5 bases each). Germline CDR1 is ENHRY and CDR2 is SYGVKD. This CDR3 contains 13 residues. The V end was cut by 4 bases, the J end by 3 bases, with 7 bases between. The CDR3 region is CAISGGVYNEQFF. The CDR3 nucleotides read TGTGCCATCAGTGGAGGGGTCTACAATGAGCAGTTCTTC.

This chain connects TRBV5-8 to TRBJ2-1; no reliable D call. The CDR3 length is 14 residues. V lost 7 bases and J lost 6, with 17 bases in between. Germline CDR1 reads SGHTS; CDR2 reads YDEGEE. The CDR3 coding sequence is TGTGCCAGCGGAAGACGACCGGAGACCAATGAGCAGTTCTTC. Translated: CASGRRPETNEQFF.

This clonotype appeared a few times. Relative to the germline gene, one junction end is altered; a read error may explain this. The chain recombines TRBV11-2 with TRBJ2-3; D not resolved. This CDR3 has 14 amino acids. The germline CDR1 and CDR2 sequences are SGHAT and FQNNGV. This CDR3 is CTSSLNPGPDTQYF. The CDR3 DNA reads as TGTACCAGCAGCTTAAATCCCGGACCAGATACGCAGTATTTT.

In this sample, this clonotype turned up a few times. The chain combines TRBV18 with TRBJ1-6, with 8 bases that match TRBD1. This CDR3 region has 14 residues. Losses at the gene ends were 3 bases for V and 10 bases for J; bases not matched to a gene: 5. CDR1 and CDR2 from the germline V gene are KGHSH and LQKENI. In DNA form, the CDR3 reads TGTGCCAGCTCACCGCAGGGGGCTAGATCACCCCTCCACTTT. As protein: CASSPQGARSPLHF. The full variable domain, in which reference TRBV18 and TRBJ1-6 provide the parts outside the CDR3, is NAGVMQNPRHLVRRRGQEARLRCSPMKGHSHVYWYRQLPEEGLKFMVYLQKENIIDESGMPKERFSAEFPKEGPSILRIQQVVRGDSAAYFCASSPQGARSPLHFGNGTRLTVT.

J is TRBJ1-1 and V is TRBV20-1; D is possibly TRBD1 (6 bases). Trimming pared 6 bases from V and 2 bases from J, leaving 13 bases between. Germline V gives CDR1 DFQATT, CDR2 SNEGSKA (reference sequence). The CDR3 covers 13 residues. The CDR3 region is CSAARGANTEAFF. DNA of the CDR3: TGCAGTGCCGCCAGGGGAGCAAACACTGAAGCTTTCTTT.

This chain uses TRBV29-1 with TRBJ2-1; D possibly corresponds to TRBD2 (7 bases). The J call is uncertain, as TRBJ2-7 better fits the DNA end. The length of the CDR3 is 16 residues. CDR1 and CDR2 (germline): SQVTM, ANQGSEA. For the CDR3, the DNA is TGCAGCGTATCCGGACAGATAGAGCGGGACTCCTACGAGCAGTACTTC. The encoded protein is CSVSGQIERDSYEQYF.

V usage is TRBV5-1 and J usage is TRBJ2-1; 7 nucleotides agree with TRBD1. CDR1 and CDR2 (germline): SGHRS, YFSETQ. With 0 bases clipped from V and 0 bases from J, the junction kept 3 bases outside the gene matches. The CDR3 length is 16 residues. CDR3 loop: CASSLGQGNSYNEQFF. DNA of the CDR3: TGCGCCAGCAGCTTGGGACAGGGTAACTCCTACAATGAGCAGTTCTTC.

The chain has TRBV7-9 and TRBJ1-3; 7 bases map to TRBD1. There are 15 residues in the CDR3. CDR1 is SEHNR, CDR2 FQNEAQ, per germline (reference sequence). Unmatched junction bases numbered 6, after V lost 5 bases and J lost 2 bases. CDR3 bases: TGTGCCAGCAGCACCGCCACAGGGGCTGGAAACACCATATATTTT. Its protein is CASSTATGAGNTIYF.

The V and J genes are TRBV28 and TRBJ2-7; a weak D match, TRBD1 (6 bases). This CDR3 has 11 amino acids. Trimming removed 6 bases at V and 7 bases at J, with 10 bases between. The V gene's germline CDR1 is MDHEN and CDR2 SYDVKM. The CDR3 sequence is CASRTTGEQYF. CDR3 sequence (DNA): TGTGCCAGCAGGACCACAGGGGAGCAGTACTTC.

This clonotype has just a few counts. The chain combines TRBV5-1 with TRBJ1-1; no reliable D call. Germline lookup yields CDR1 SGHRS and CDR2 YFSETQ. CDR3 size: 13 residues. With 4 bases removed from V and 5 bases from J, the gap between germline ends came to 12 bases. CDR3: CASSLSRQTEAFF. The CDR3 DNA is TGCGCCAGCAGCCTTTCGCGTCAAACTGAAGCTTTCTTT. The full variable domain, its missing parts supplied by reference TRBV5-1 and TRBJ1-1, is KAGVTQTPRYLIKTRGQQVTLSCSPISGHRSVSWYQQTPGQGLQFLFEYFSETQRNKGNFPGRFSGRQFSNSRSEMNVSTLELGDSALYLCASSLSRQTEAFFGQGTRLTVV.

The J gene is TRBJ2-3, the V gene TRBV2; TRBD1 is a possible D gene (5 bases). CDR3 length equals 12 residues. V gave up 8 bases and J gave up 1 base, with 7 bases separating them. CDR1 is SNHLY and CDR2 is FYNNEI in the germline V gene. The CDR3 coding sequence is TGTGCCAGCGGCAGGGGCACAGATACGCAGTATTTT. This encodes CASGRGTDTQYF.

This chain joins TRBV7-9 and TRBJ1-2; 9 bases are shared with TRBD1. The CDR3 runs 17 residues. Germline loops: CDR1 SEHNR, CDR2 FQNEAQ (reference sequence). The J segment lost 2 bases and the V segment lost 3 bases, leaving 10 bases of the junction unmatched. The CDR3: CASSFQAFGTGNYGYTF. The CDR3 nucleotides are TGTGCCAGCAGCTTCCAGGCCTTCGGGACAGGGAACTATGGCTACACCTTC. The full variable domain, its missing parts supplied by reference TRBV7-9 and TRBJ1-2, is DTGVSQNPRHKITKRGQNVTFRCDPISEHNRLYWYRQTLGQGPEFLTYFQNEAQLEKSRLLSDRFSAERPKGSFSTLEIQRTEQGDSAMYLCASSFQAFGTGNYGYTFGSGTRLTVV.

There are many counts of this clonotype. This rearrangement joins TRBV7-9 to TRBJ2-1, with no clear D. The V gene lost 1 base and the J gene lost 5 bases, with 9 bases spanning the gap. The CDR3 sequence is 14 residues long. Germline values: CDR1 SEHNR, CDR2 FQNEAQ (reference sequence). The CDR3 protein is CASSLVIGDNEQFF. The CDR3 coding sequence is TGTGCCAGCAGCTTAGTTATCGGAGACAATGAGCAGTTCTTC. Together with reference TRBV7-9 and TRBJ2-1, the CDR3 gives the full variable domain: DTGVSQNPRHKITKRGQNVTFRCDPISEHNRLYWYRQTLGQGPEFLTYFQNEAQLEKSRLLSDRFSAERPKGSFSTLEIQRTEQGDSAMYLCASSLVIGDNEQFFGPGTRLTVL.